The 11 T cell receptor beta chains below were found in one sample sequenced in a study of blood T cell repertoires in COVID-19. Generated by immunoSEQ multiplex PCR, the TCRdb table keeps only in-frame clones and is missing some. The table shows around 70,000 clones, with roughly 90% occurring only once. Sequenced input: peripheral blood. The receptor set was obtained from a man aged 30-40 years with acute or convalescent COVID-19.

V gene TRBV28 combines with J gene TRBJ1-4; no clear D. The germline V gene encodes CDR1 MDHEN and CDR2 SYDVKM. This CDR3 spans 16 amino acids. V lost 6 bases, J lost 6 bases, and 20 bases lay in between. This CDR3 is CASRGSSGGRDEKLFF. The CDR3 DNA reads TGTGCCAGCAGAGGATCCTCGGGAGGGCGGGATGAAAAACTGTTTTTT.

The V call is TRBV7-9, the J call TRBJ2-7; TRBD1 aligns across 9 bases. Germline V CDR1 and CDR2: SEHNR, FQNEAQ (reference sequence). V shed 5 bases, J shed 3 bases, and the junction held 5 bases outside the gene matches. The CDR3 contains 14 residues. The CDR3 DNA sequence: TGTGCCAGCAGCAGGGGACAGGGACTCTACGAGCAGTACTTC. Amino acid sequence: CASSRGQGLYEQYF.

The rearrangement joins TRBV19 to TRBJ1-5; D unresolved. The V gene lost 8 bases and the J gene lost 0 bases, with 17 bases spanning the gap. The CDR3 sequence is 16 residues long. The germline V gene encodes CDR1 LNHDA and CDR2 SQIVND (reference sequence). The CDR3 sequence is CASDPGTGYSNQPQHF. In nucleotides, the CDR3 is TGTGCCAGTGATCCCGGCACGGGGTATAGCAATCAGCCCCAGCATTTT.

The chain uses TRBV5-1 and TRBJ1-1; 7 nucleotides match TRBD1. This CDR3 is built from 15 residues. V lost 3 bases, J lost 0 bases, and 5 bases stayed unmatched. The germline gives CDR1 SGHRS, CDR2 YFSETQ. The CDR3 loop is CASSSGQVLNTEAFF. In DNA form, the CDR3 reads TGCGCCAGCAGCTCAGGACAGGTGTTGAACACTGAAGCTTTCTTT.

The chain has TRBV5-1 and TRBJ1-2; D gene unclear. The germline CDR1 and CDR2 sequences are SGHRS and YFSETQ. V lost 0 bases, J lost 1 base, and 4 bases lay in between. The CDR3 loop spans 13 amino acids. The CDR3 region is CASSLDGNYGYTF. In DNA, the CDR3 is TGCGCCAGCAGCTTGGACGGTAACTATGGCTACACCTTC.

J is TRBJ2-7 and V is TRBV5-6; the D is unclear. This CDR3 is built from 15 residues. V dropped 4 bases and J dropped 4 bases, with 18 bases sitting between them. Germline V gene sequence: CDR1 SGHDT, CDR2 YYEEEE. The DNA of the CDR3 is TGTGCCAGCAGCCCCCCATCCTACTCTTCGTACGAGCAGTACTTC. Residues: CASSPPSYSSYEQYF.

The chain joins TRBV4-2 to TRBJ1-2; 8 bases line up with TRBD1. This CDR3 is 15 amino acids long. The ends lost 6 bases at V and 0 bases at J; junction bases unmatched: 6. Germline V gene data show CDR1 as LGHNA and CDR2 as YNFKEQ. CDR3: CASRPNRGANYGYTF. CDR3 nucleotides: TGTGCCAGCAGACCCAACAGGGGGGCTAACTATGGCTACACCTTC.

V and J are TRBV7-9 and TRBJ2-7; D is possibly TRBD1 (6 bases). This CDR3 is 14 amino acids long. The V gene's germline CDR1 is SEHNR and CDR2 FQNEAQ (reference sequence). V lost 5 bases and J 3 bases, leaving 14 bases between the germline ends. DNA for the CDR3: TGTGCCAGCAGCCCAGGACAGACTCGCTACGAGCAGTACTTC. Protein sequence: CASSPGQTRYEQYF.

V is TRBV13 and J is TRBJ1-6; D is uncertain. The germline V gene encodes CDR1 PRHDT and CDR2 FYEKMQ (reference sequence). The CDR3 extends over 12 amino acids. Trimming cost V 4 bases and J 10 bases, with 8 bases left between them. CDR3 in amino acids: CASSSTTSPLHF. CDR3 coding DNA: TGTGCCAGCAGCTCCACAACCTCACCCCTCCACTTT.

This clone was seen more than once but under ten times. For the CDR3, the DNA is TGCGCCAGCATTGGGACAGGATCCTCTGGGGCCAACGTCCTGACTTTC. Its protein product is CASIGTGSSGANVLTF. The chain carries TRBV5-1 and TRBJ2-6, with 8 positions matching TRBD1. This CDR3 comprises 16 residues. Germline CDR1 reads SGHRS; CDR2 reads YFSETQ. The J segment lost 0 bases and the V segment lost 6 bases, leaving 5 bases of the junction unmatched.

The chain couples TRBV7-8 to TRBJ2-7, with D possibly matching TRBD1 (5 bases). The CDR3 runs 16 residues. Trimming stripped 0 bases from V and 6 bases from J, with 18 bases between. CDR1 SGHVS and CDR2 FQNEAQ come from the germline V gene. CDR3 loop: CASSLAGHLNGGEQYF. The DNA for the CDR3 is TGTGCCAGCAGCTTAGCCGGACACTTGAACGGTGGCGAGCAGTACTTC.